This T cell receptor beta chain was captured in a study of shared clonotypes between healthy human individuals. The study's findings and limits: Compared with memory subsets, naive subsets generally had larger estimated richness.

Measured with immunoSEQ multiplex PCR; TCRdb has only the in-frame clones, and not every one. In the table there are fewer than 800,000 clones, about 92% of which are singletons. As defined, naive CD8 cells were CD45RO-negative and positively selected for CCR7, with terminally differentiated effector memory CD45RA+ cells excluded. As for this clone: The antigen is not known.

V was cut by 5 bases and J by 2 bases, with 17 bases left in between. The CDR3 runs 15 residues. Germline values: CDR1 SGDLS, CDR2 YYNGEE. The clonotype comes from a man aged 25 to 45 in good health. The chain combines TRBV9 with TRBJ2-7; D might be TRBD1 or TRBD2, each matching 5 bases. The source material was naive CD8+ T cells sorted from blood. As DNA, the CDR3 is TGTGCCAGCAGTGAAACCGGGACGGGAACCTACGAGCAGTACTTC. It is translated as CASSETGTGTYEQYF.